The T cell receptor beta chain under discussion was sequenced for a study of blood T cell repertoires in COVID-19 (dated by TCRdb to about 2020). About the investigation overall: Collaborator samples came from the United States, Italy and Spain and covered acute and convalescent phases of COVID-19. The material from the prospective study consisted of cDNA or gDNA derived from T cells, B-cell-depleted T cells, or PBMCs. Subjects who had been exposed to COVID-19, were actively infected with it, or had recovered from it provided the deeply sampled blood TCRbeta repertoires that made up the dataset. The repertoires were released in a freely available public database meant as a resource for research on the immune response to SARS-CoV-2. Samples were obtained from the ongoing ImmuneRACE study (first 160 participants) and from approximately 1,200 subjects provided by 6 global collaborators. A de-identified subject ID, COVID-19 status, age in years and sex were almost always included in the sample metadata. Where available, HLA class I and class II types were taken from metadata supplied by the sample provider and were not determined by assay-based typing.

Study-wide findings and limitations: How much clinical and demographic metadata was included differed by source and by participant, and the metadata was provided uncurated.

A note on this clone: The clone's antigen remains unknown. Base qualities are not recorded, but no much larger clone differs from it by a single base.

For this chain, trimming is 6 bases at the V end and 5 bases at the J end, and the number of junction bases without a gene match is 10. Per the germline V gene, SGHRS is the CDR1 and YFSETQ is the CDR2. Including cysteine and phenylalanine, the CDR3 has 14 amino acids. CDR3 DNA only is kept here, 42 bases in frame from base 1. TCRbeta CDR3 regions were amplified from genomic DNA by means of the immunoSEQ Assay, a bias-controlled multiplex PCR. The original methods were these. The number of nucleated cells in each sample was estimated from the amplification of reference gene primers within the assay. To quantify the absolute abundance of each unique TCRbeta CDR3 rearrangement, sequence reads were collapsed and filtered. For each sample, productive Simpson clonality was calculated as the square root of Simpson's diversity index over productive rearrangements. TCRdb re-hosts the immuneACCESS table, in-frame sequences only. Its copies lack some clones; in the studies checked, an unresolved V gene accounts for under half of them, and the cause for the rest is not known. V, J and clone size were drawn from that table, and D and trimming were deduced from the DNA. A total of approximately 300,000 clones appear in this sample, 90% of them only once. The ten top clones hold under 1.1% of the sample.

At one collaborating source in Seattle, patients were enrolled during active infection and were followed longitudinally through the course of disease. Whole blood was collected in K2EDTA tubes by collaborating institutions according to the institutions' own protocols. For TCRbeta analysis, collaborators shipped samples as frozen whole blood, isolated PBMCs, or DNA extracted from either of those sample types. The receptor was isolated from a woman aged 40 to 55 with COVID-19, enrolled during active disease. Input material: peripheral blood. The chain joins TRBV5-1 to TRBJ1-1; the central 7 bases match TRBD1. The CDR3 region reads CASTYDRVATEAFF. In nucleotides, the sequence is TGCGCCAGCACTTACGACAGGGTTGCAACTGAAGCTTTCTTT. With the portions outside the CDR3 filled from the reference TRBV5-1 and TRBJ1-1 genes, the complete variable region becomes KAGVTQTPRYLIKTRGQQVTLSCSPISGHRSVSWYQQTPGQGLQFLFEYFSETQRNKGNFPGRFSGRQFSNSRSEMNVSTLELGDSALYLCASTYDRVATEAFFGQGTRLTVV.